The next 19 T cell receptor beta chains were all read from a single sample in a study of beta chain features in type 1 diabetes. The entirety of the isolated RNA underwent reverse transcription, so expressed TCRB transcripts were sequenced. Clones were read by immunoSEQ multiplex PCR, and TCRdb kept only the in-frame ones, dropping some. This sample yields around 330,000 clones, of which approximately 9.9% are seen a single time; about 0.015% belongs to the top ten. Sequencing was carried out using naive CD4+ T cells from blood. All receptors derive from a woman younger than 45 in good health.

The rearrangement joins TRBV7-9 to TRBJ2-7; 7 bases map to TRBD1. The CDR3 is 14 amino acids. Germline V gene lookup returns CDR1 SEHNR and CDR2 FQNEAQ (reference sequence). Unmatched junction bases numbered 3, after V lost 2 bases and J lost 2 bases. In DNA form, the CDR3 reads TGTGCCAGCAGCTTAAAACAGGGGCCCTACGAGCAGTACTTC. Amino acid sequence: CASSLKQGPYEQYF.

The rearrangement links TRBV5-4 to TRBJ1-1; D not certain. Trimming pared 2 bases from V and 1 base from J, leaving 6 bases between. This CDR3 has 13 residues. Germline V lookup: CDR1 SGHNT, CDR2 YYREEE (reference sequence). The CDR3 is CASSFTGNTEAFF. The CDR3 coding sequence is TGTGCCAGCAGCTTCACGGGGAACACTGAAGCTTTCTTT.

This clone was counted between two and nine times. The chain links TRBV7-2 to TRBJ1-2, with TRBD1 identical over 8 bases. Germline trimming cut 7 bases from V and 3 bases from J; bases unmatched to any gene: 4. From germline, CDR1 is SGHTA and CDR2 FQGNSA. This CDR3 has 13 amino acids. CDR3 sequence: CASTTTGDYGYTF. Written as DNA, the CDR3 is TGTGCCAGCACCACGACAGGGGACTATGGCTACACCTTC.

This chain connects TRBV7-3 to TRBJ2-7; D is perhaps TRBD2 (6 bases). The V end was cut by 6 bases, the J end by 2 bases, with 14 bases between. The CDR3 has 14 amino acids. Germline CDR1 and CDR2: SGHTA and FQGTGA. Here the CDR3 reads CASSAGSPPYEQYF. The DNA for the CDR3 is TGTGCCAGCAGTGCGGGGAGTCCGCCCTACGAGCAGTACTTC.

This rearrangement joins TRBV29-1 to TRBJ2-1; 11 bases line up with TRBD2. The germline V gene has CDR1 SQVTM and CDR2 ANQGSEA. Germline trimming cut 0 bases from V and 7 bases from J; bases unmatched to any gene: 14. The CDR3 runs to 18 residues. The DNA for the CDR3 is TGCAGCGTTGAAGATGTTGGGTCGTGGACTAGCGGGTTTAATGAGCAGTTCTTC. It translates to CSVEDVGSWTSGFNEQFF.

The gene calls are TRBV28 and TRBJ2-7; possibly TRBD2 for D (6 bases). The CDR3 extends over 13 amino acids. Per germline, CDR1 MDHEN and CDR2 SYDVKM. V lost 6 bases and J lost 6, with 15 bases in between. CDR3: CASSSPSAPEQYF. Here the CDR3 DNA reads TGTGCCAGCAGCTCACCTAGCGCCCCCGAGCAGTACTTC.

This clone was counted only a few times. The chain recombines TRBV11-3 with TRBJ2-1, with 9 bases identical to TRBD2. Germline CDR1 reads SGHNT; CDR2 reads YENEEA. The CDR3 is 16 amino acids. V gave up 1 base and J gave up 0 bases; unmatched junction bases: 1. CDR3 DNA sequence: TGTGCCAGCAGCTTAGGTAGCGGGAGCTCCTACAATGAGCAGTTCTTC. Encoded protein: CASSLGSGSSYNEQFF.

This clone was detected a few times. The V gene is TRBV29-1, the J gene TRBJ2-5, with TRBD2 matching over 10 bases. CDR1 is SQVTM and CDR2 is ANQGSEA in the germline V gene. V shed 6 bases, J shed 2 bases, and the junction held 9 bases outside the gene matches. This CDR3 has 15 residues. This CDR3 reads CSVRPGLALQETQYF. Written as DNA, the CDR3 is TGCAGCGTCCGACCGGGACTAGCGTTACAAGAGACCCAGTACTTC.

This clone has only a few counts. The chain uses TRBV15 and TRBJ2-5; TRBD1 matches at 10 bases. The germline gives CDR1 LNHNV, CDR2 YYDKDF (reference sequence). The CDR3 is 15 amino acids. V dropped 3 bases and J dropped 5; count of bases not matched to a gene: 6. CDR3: CATSRRQGAAETQYF. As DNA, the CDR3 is TGTGCCACCAGCAGGAGACAGGGGGCAGCGGAGACCCAGTACTTC. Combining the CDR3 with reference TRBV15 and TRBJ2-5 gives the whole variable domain DAMVIQNPRYQVTQFGKPVTLSCSQTLNHNVMYWYQQKSSQAPKLLFHYYDKDFNNEADTPDNFQSRRPNTSFCFLDIRSPGLGDTAMYLCATSRRQGAAETQYFGPGTRLLVL.

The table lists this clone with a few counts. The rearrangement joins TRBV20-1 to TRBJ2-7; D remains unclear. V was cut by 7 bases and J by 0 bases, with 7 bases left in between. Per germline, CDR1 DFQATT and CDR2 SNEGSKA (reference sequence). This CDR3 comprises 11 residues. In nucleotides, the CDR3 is TGCAGTGTTCTCTACTCCTACGAGCAGTACTTC. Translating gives CSVLYSYEQYF.

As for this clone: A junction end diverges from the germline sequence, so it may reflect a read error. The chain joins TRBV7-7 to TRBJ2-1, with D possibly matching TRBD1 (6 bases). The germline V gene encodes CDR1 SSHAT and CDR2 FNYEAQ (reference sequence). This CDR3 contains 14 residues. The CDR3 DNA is TGTGCTAGCAGCTTAGTTACAGGGAGTGGTGAGCAGTTCTTC. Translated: CASSLVTGSGEQFF.

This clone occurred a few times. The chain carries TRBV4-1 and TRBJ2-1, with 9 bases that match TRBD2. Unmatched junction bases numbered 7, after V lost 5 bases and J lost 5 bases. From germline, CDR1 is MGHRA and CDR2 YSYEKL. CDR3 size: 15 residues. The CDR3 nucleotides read TGCGCCAGCAGCAACTTGGGACTAGCCAACAATGAGCAGTTCTTC. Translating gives CASSNLGLANNEQFF.

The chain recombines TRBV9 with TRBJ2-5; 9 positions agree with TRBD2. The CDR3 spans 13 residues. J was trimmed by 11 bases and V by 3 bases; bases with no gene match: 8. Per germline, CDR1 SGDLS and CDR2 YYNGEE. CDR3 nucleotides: TGTGCCAGCAGCGGCGGACTAGCGAGGGAGCAGTACTTC. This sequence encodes CASSGGLAREQYF.

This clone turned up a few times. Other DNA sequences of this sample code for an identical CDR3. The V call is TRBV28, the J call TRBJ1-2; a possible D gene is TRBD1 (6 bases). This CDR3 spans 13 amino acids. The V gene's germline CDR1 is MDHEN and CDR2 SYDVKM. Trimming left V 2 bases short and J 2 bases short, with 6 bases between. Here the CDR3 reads CASSLRGNYGYTF. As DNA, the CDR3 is TGTGCCAGCAGTTTAAGGGGGAACTATGGCTACACCTTC.

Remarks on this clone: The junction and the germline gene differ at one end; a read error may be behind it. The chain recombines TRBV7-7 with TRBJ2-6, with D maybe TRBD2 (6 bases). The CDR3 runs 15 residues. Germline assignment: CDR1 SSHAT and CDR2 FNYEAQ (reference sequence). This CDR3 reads CASSFGGSGANVLTF. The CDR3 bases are TGTGCTAGCAGCTTCGGGGGCTCTGGGGCCAACGTCCTGACTTTC.

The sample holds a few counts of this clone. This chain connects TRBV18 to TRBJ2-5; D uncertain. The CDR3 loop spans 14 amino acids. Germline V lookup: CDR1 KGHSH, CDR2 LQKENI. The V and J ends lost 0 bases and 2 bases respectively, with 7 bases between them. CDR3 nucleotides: TGTGCCAGCTCACCACCCCTTGAGCAAGAGACCCAGTACTTC. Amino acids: CASSPPLEQETQYF.

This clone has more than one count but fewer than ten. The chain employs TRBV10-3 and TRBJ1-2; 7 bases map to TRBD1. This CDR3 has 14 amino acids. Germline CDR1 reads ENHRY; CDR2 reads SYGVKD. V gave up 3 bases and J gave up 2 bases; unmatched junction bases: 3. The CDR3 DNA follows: TGTGCCATCAGTGATCTGGGACAGAACTATGGCTACACCTTC. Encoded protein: CAISDLGQNYGYTF.

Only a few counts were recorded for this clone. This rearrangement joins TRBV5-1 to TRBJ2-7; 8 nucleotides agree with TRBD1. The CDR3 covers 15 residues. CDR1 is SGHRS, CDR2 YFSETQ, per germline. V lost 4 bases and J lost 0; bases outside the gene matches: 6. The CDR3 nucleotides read TGCGCCAGCAGCGCCAGGGGGCCACTCTCCTACGAGCAGTACTTC. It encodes CASSARGPLSYEQYF.

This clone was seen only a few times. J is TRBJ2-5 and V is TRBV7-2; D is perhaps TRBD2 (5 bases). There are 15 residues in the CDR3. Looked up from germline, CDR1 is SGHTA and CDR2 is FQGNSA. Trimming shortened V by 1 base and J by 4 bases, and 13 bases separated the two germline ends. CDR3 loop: CASSLVVSRGETQYF. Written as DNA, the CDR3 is TGTGCCAGCAGCTTAGTGGTCAGTCGGGGAGAGACCCAGTACTTC.